This T cell receptor (beta chain) was sequenced during a study of blood T cell repertoires in COVID-19. Study-level background: The United States, Italy and Spain supplied acute and convalescent COVID-19 samples.

Patients in Seattle were enrolled during active infection, then followed longitudinally. V was pared by 11 bases and J by 5 bases, with 11 bases of the junction left unmatched. The CDR3 loop spans 13 amino acids. CDR1 is MNHEY, CDR2 SMNVEV, per germline (reference sequence). In the original workflow: The authors estimated nucleated cell counts from reference gene primer amplification. The table came from immunoSEQ multiplex PCR; TCRdb's copy has only in-frame clones and leaves some out. The V and J calls and clone size come from that table; D and trimming were worked out from the DNA. The profile covers under 250,000 clones, with 85% to 90% appearing a single time and more than 9% taken by the ten largest.

The material sequenced was peripheral blood. This TCR derives from a middle-aged man with COVID-19, enrolled during active disease. This chain uses TRBV27 with TRBJ1-1; TRBD1 aligns across 7 bases. CDR3 protein: CASRGQAGTEAFF. CDR3 bases: TGTGCCTCCCGAGGACAGGCGGGGACTGAAGCTTTCTTT.